This entry lists 22 T cell receptor beta chains sequenced from one sample in a study of cytomegalovirus exposure and HLA in healthy donors. PCR involved 60 Vbeta and 13 Jbeta primers. The protocol was immunoSEQ multiplex PCR, while the TCRdb copy is restricted to in-frame clones and leaves out a portion. The data hold around 220,000 clones, with almost 80% observed a single time. Sequencing was carried out using PBMCs. Receptor source: a man in his late teens or twenties in good health and CMV-seronegative.

The chain joins TRBV29-1 to TRBJ2-1; 8 nucleotides agree with TRBD2. The CDR3 is 15 amino acids. V lost 6 bases, J lost 5 bases, and 12 bases stayed unmatched. The germline V gene encodes CDR1 SQVTM and CDR2 ANQGSEA. The CDR3 region is CSVSKSGSKDNEQFF. In nucleotides, the CDR3 is TGCAGCGTGTCCAAAAGCGGGAGCAAGGACAATGAGCAGTTCTTC.

The table lists this clone with a count of one. The rearrangement uses TRBV7-6 and TRBJ2-5; the match to TRBD2 covers 8 bases. The germline V gene has CDR1 SGHVS and CDR2 FNYEAQ. CDR3 length: 13 residues. The junction had 3 bases not matched to a gene; V was cut back by 5 bases and J by 4 bases. The CDR3 sequence is CASSPREGETQYF. CDR3 DNA: TGTGCCAGCAGCCCCCGGGAGGGAGAGACCCAGTACTTC.

V gene TRBV5-1 combines with J gene TRBJ2-6, with 9 bases lining up with TRBD1. After removal of 4 bases from V and 1 base from J, the junction contained 12 bases not matched to a gene. CDR3 size: 19 residues. Looked up from germline, CDR1 is SGHRS and CDR2 is YFSETQ. CDR3 DNA sequence: TGCGCCAGCAGCAGACCCGGGACAGGGTTAGGGTCTGGGGCCAACGTCCTGACTTTC. It codes for CASSRPGTGLGSGANVLTF.

This chain connects TRBV6-1 to TRBJ1-3; no definite D call. CDR1 MNHNS and CDR2 SASEGT come from the germline V gene. V was pared by 1 base and J by 0 bases, with 7 bases between. This CDR3 spans 15 amino acids. The CDR3 DNA reads TGTGCCAGCAGTGAAGAATTCGGCTCTGGAAACACCATATATTTT. This codes for CASSEEFGSGNTIYF.

The chain couples TRBV7-2 to TRBJ2-7, with 8 bases matching TRBD1. The V gene's germline CDR1 is SGHTA and CDR2 FQGNSA. The junction had 5 bases not matched to a gene; V was cut back by 0 bases and J by 1 base. The length of the CDR3 is 16 residues. In nucleotides, the CDR3 is TGTGCCAGCAGCTTAGCCGCAGGGGGCATGTCCTACGAGCAGTACTTC. Translating it yields CASSLAAGGMSYEQYF.

This rearrangement joins TRBV5-4 to TRBJ2-1; D remains ambiguous. This CDR3 has 13 amino acids. Germline V gives CDR1 SGHNT, CDR2 YYREEE (reference sequence). Trimming stripped 5 bases from V and 3 bases from J, with 9 bases between. The chain's CDR3 is CASSRDFYNEQFF. The CDR3 bases are TGTGCCAGCAGTCGAGACTTCTACAATGAGCAGTTCTTC.

This chain connects TRBV11-3 to TRBJ2-5; 11 nucleotides match TRBD2. V shed 1 base and J 1 base; nucleotides not matched to a gene: 5. The CDR3 extends over 17 amino acids. Germline V gives CDR1 SGHNT, CDR2 YENEEA. The CDR3 sequence: CASSLASLAGGQETQYF. As DNA, the CDR3 is TGTGCCAGCAGCTTAGCATCTCTAGCGGGAGGCCAAGAGACCCAGTACTTC.

This clone has only one observation. The chain employs TRBV28 and TRBJ2-4, with 8 positions matching TRBD1. Germline values: CDR1 MDHEN, CDR2 SYDVKM. The CDR3 has 16 residues. Trimming took 0 bases from V and 6 from J; bases not matched to a gene: 7. The CDR3 region is CASSLWGQDLVNIQYF. Here the CDR3 DNA reads TGTGCCAGCAGTTTATGGGGACAGGACCTCGTAAACATTCAGTACTTC.

The chain recombines TRBV6-6 with TRBJ1-1, with a possible D match to TRBD1 (5 bases). The CDR3 runs 13 residues. Germline V CDR1 and CDR2: MNHNY, SVGAGI (reference sequence). With 5 bases removed from V and 6 bases from J, the gap between germline ends came to 13 bases. The CDR3 nucleotides read TGTGCCAGCAGTCAGGGTAGGGTCTCTGAAGCTTTCTTT. Translating it yields CASSQGRVSEAFF.

The V call is TRBV2, the J call TRBJ2-1; 9 bases line up with TRBD1. From germline, CDR1 is SNHLY and CDR2 FYNNEI. CDR3 size: 13 residues. The CDR3 is CAIDRGWDNEQFF. In DNA, the CDR3 is TGTGCGATCGACAGGGGGTGGGACAATGAGCAGTTCTTC.

The chain employs TRBV10-3 and TRBJ2-1; 11 positions match TRBD1. CDR3 length: 16 amino acids. J was trimmed by 8 bases and V by 2 bases; bases with no gene match: 8. CDR1 is ENHRY and CDR2 is SYGVKD in the germline V gene. This CDR3 is CAISEPDRGRFDEQFF. CDR3 nucleotide sequence: TGTGCCATCAGTGAGCCGGACAGGGGGCGCTTCGATGAGCAGTTCTTC.

This chain uses TRBV6-1 with TRBJ1-1; TRBD1 aligns across 7 bases. Trimming removed 6 bases from V and 1 base from J; junction bases left unmatched: 8. There are 15 residues in the CDR3. Germline assignment: CDR1 MNHNS and CDR2 SASEGT. CDR3 region: CASRAGQAKNTEAFF. CDR3 nucleotides: TGTGCCAGCAGAGCCGGACAGGCGAAGAACACTGAAGCTTTCTTT.

This clone was detected a few times. Germline is not matched at one junction end, which may reflect a read error. The J gene is TRBJ2-5, the V gene TRBV7-7; D possibly corresponds to TRBD1 (5 bases). The CDR3 length is 13 residues. Germline CDR1 and CDR2: SSHAT and FNYEAQ (reference sequence). For the CDR3, the DNA is TGTGCTAGCAGCCCAGACAGAAAAGAGACCCAGTACTTC. This sequence encodes CASSPDRKETQYF. Based on the CDR3 plus reference TRBV7-7 and TRBJ2-5, the full variable domain is GAGVSQSPRYKVTKRGQDVTLRCDPISSHATLYWYQQALGQGPEFLTYFNYEAQPDKSGLPSDRFSAERPEGSISTLTIQRTEQRDSAMYRCASSPDRKETQYFGPGTRLLVL.

The CDR3 region has the DNA TGTGCCAGCAGCTTGGTGATGAAACAGGGGGCACATCAGCCCCAGCATTTT. It translates to CASSLVMKQGAHQPQHF. The chain recombines TRBV5-6 with TRBJ1-5; 9 bases match TRBD1. The J segment lost 5 bases and the V segment lost 0 bases, leaving 9 bases of the junction unmatched. Germline-derived CDR1 and CDR2 are SGHDT and YYEEEE. The CDR3 loop spans 17 amino acids.

The chain employs TRBV18 and TRBJ1-2, with D perhaps TRBD1 (5 bases). Per germline, CDR1 KGHSH and CDR2 LQKENI. The CDR3 runs 14 residues. The ends were cut back, 3 bases at V and 4 bases at J, with 12 bases in the middle. CDR3: CASSPPGRGYGYTF. The CDR3 DNA follows: TGTGCCAGCTCACCTCCCGGGAGGGGCTATGGCTACACCTTC.

This clone was observed a handful of times. The chain recombines TRBV6-6 with TRBJ1-2; possibly TRBD1 for D (6 bases). This CDR3 region has 13 residues. The germline V gene encodes CDR1 MNHNY and CDR2 SVGAGI (reference sequence). V lost 7 bases and J 3 bases, leaving 12 bases between the germline ends. Written as DNA, the CDR3 is TGTGCCAGCACCGTGACAGGTTACTATGGCTACACCTTC. Its translation is CASTVTGYYGYTF.

This chain uses TRBV4-2 with TRBJ1-1, with D uncertain. Trimming took off 0 bases at V and 1 base at J, with 6 bases between the two ends. The CDR3 totals 14 residues. CDR1 is LGHNA and CDR2 is YNFKEQ in the germline V gene. The CDR3 is CASSQDEGNTEAFF. In DNA form, the CDR3 reads TGTGCCAGCAGCCAAGATGAGGGGAACACTGAAGCTTTCTTT.

This clone appeared a few times. The V call is TRBV2, the J call TRBJ1-1; D uncertain. Looked up from germline, CDR1 is SNHLY and CDR2 is FYNNEI. The CDR3 totals 14 residues. V was cut by 2 bases and J by 4 bases, with 11 bases left in between. CDR3 coding DNA: TGTGCCAGCAGTGAAAGTCGACTGAGCACTGAAGCTTTCTTT. It encodes CASSESRLSTEAFF.

This rearrangement joins TRBV7-8 to TRBJ2-2; D uncertain. This CDR3 spans 13 amino acids. Between the trimmed V and J ends, which lost 4 bases and 5 bases, there was a span of 8 bases. The germline V gene encodes CDR1 SGHVS and CDR2 FQNEAQ. The CDR3 DNA reads as TGTGCCAGCAGCTCCACGAGGACCGGGGAGCTGTTTTTT. Translated: CASSSTRTGELFF.

The chain joins TRBV19 to TRBJ1-3, with unresolved D. The CDR3 is made up of 13 amino acids. V lost 6 bases, J lost 4 bases, and 10 bases lay in between. Germline-derived CDR1 and CDR2 are LNHDA and SQIVND (reference sequence). For the CDR3, the DNA is TGTGCCAGTAGCTTCCTACAGGGAAACACCATATATTTT. This sequence encodes CASSFLQGNTIYF.

The chain has TRBV9 and TRBJ1-2; TRBD1 aligns across 9 bases. V was clipped by 4 bases and J by 7 bases; unmatched bases: 11. The CDR3 runs to 15 residues. Germline V CDR1 and CDR2: SGDLS, YYNGEE. The CDR3 loop reads CASSSRGQGLSGYTF. The CDR3 nucleotides read TGTGCCAGCAGCTCCCGGGGACAGGGATTATCTGGCTACACCTTC.

This chain links TRBV5-6 with TRBJ1-5, with 7 bases that match TRBD1. With 0 bases clipped from V and 7 bases from J, the junction kept 4 bases outside the gene matches. The CDR3 extends over 14 amino acids. CDR1 SGHDT and CDR2 YYEEEE come from the germline V gene. CDR3 nucleotide sequence: TGTGCCAGCAGCTTGGCGGCAGGGGGACAGCCCCAGCATTTT. Its translation is CASSLAAGGQPQHF.